One and the same sample provided the 24 T cell receptor beta chains below, sequenced in a study of shared clonotypes between healthy human individuals. Produced via immunoSEQ multiplex PCR; TCRdb's table is partial and in-frame only. The top ten hold around 11% of the sample, which has hundreds of thousands of clones, around 77% seen once. Sequencing was done on a sample of PBMCs. The source is a woman aged 40 to 50 in good health. Some clones in this sample may be carry-over from other donors' samples.

The chain employs TRBV5-5 and TRBJ2-5; 7 bases agree with TRBD2. CDR3 size: 14 residues. The J segment lost 0 bases and the V segment lost 2 bases, leaving 1 base of the junction unmatched. The germline V gene has CDR1 SGHKS and CDR2 YYEKEE (reference sequence). The CDR3: CASSFLADQETQYF. The CDR3 bases are TGTGCCAGCAGCTTTCTAGCGGACCAAGAGACCCAGTACTTC.

The rearrangement links TRBV27 to TRBJ2-7; TRBD1 aligns across 9 bases. Germline CDR1 is MNHEY and CDR2 is SMNVEV (reference sequence). CDR3 length equals 16 residues. The junction had 13 bases not matched to a gene; V was cut back by 6 bases and J by 4 bases. The CDR3 loop is CASSRRRQGGSYEQYF. CDR3 nucleotide sequence: TGTGCCAGCAGCCGCAGGAGACAGGGGGGGAGTTACGAGCAGTACTTC.

The V gene is TRBV5-1, the J gene TRBJ2-3; D tentatively reads TRBD1 or TRBD2 (5 bases each). V was cut by 0 bases and J by 4 bases, with 12 bases left in between. This CDR3 has 15 residues. Germline V gives CDR1 SGHRS, CDR2 YFSETQ. CDR3 residues: CASSLDGGYADTQYF. The CDR3 DNA reads as TGCGCCAGCAGCTTGGATGGGGGTTACGCAGATACGCAGTATTTT. The entire variable domain, with the rest obtained from reference TRBV5-1 and TRBJ2-3, is as follows: KAGVTQTPRYLIKTRGQQVTLSCSPISGHRSVSWYQQTPGQGLQFLFEYFSETQRNKGNFPGRFSGRQFSNSRSEMNVSTLELGDSALYLCASSLDGGYADTQYFGPGTRLTVL.

The chain is built from TRBV27 and TRBJ2-7; D could derive from TRBD1 or TRBD2 (5 bases each). V lost 5 bases and J lost 5, with 19 bases in between. Germline-derived CDR1 and CDR2 are MNHEY and SMNVEV (reference sequence). CDR3 length equals 15 residues. CDR3 sequence: CASSPIWDRANEQYF. The CDR3 bases are TGTGCCAGCAGTCCCATTTGGGACCGAGCCAACGAGCAGTACTTC.

A few counts support this clone. The CDR3 DNA follows: TGTGCCAGCAGCCAAGGACTAGCGCGGGGGGAGCTGTTTTTT. As protein: CASSQGLARGELFF. The rearrangement uses TRBV14 and TRBJ2-2; TRBD2 matches at 8 bases. The CDR3 is made up of 14 amino acids. The germline gives CDR1 SGHDN, CDR2 FVKESK. V gave up 1 base and J gave up 8 bases; unmatched junction bases: 3.

V is TRBV29-1 and J is TRBJ1-5, with D uncertain. From germline, CDR1 is SQVTM and CDR2 ANQGSEA. With 4 bases removed from V and 1 base from J, the gap between germline ends came to 8 bases. CDR3 length: 13 amino acids. The CDR3, as DNA: TGCAGCGTTGGTGGGCAGAGCAATCAGCCCCAGCATTTT. Translating gives CSVGGQSNQPQHF.

Comments on this clone: Being one base from a much bigger clone, this may be a read error. This CDR3 reads CSVGGRETQYF. DNA for the CDR3: TGCAGCGTTGGAGGAAGAGAGACCCAGTACTTC. The chain employs TRBV29-1 and TRBJ2-5; D remains ambiguous. Germline assignment: CDR1 SQVTM and CDR2 ANQGSEA. This CDR3 spans 11 amino acids. Trimming stripped 4 bases from V and 4 bases from J, with 7 bases between.

V usage is TRBV19 and J usage is TRBJ1-2; possibly TRBD1 for D (5 bases). In germline, CDR1 is LNHDA, CDR2 SQIVND (reference sequence). V was clipped by 3 bases and J by 1 base, with 12 bases between them. The length of the CDR3 is 15 residues. The CDR3 DNA reads as TGTGCCAGTAGTATCGCGGGGGGAGTTAACTATGGCTACACCTTC. Translation: CASSIAGGVNYGYTF.

The chain is built from TRBV20-1 and TRBJ2-5; D not certain. This CDR3 contains 10 residues. Trimming shortened V by 3 bases and J by 5 bases, and 4 bases separated the two germline ends. Per the germline V gene, CDR1 is DFQATT and CDR2 is SNEGSKA (reference sequence). Written as DNA, the CDR3 is TGCAGTGCTAGTCACGAGACCCAGTACTTC. Translation: CSASHETQYF.

DNA for the CDR3: TGCGCCAGCAGTCAGGAGGTTTTGGGCTCCGCGGGGGAAAAACTGTTTTTT. Its translation: CASSQEVLGSAGEKLFF. This chain uses TRBV5-1 with TRBJ1-4; D not certain. This CDR3 comprises 17 residues. The germline V gene has CDR1 SGHRS and CDR2 YFSETQ. Trimming left V 5 bases short and J 8 bases short, with 25 bases between.

This clone occurred a few times. The chain recombines TRBV29-1 with TRBJ1-1; D ambiguous. CDR1 SQVTM and CDR2 ANQGSEA come from the germline V gene. CDR3 size: 15 residues. The V end was cut by 0 bases, the J end by 1 base, with 12 bases between. In nucleotides, the CDR3 is TGCAGCGTTGAAGAGCCGACCTACTGGAACACTGAAGCTTTCTTT. Its translation is CSVEEPTYWNTEAFF. The whole variable domain, remainder taken from reference TRBV29-1 and TRBJ1-1, is SAVISQKPSRDICQRGTSLTIQCQVDSQVTMMFWYRQQPGQSLTLIATANQGSEATYESGFVIDKFPISRPNLTFSTLTVSNMSPEDSSIYLCSVEEPTYWNTEAFFGQGTRLTVV.

The chain links TRBV28 to TRBJ2-1, with D possibly matching TRBD2 (6 bases). Between the trimmed V and J ends, which lost 4 bases and 6 bases, there was a span of 16 bases. The CDR3 runs 15 residues. Per germline, CDR1 MDHEN and CDR2 SYDVKM. CDR3 sequence reads: CASSSRTIQGNEQFF. The CDR3 DNA reads TGTGCCAGCAGTTCCCGGACTATTCAGGGCAATGAGCAGTTCTTC.

This clone has only a few counts. V is TRBV7-7 and J is TRBJ2-5, with a weak D call TRBD1 (7 bases). CDR1 SSHAT and CDR2 FNYEAQ come from the germline V gene (reference sequence). With 5 bases removed from V and 1 base from J, the gap between germline ends came to 11 bases. The CDR3 contains 14 residues. CDR3 loop: CASSRQGGQETQYF. For the CDR3, the DNA is TGTGCCAGCAGCCGACAGGGAGGCCAAGAGACCCAGTACTTC.

The CDR3 DNA sequence: TGTGCCAGCAGCTTAGACAGAAACAATGAGCAGTTCTTC. This codes for CASSLDRNNEQFF. The chain combines TRBV11-2 with TRBJ2-1; D uncertain. This CDR3 region has 13 residues. Trimming shortened V by 0 bases and J by 5 bases, and 5 bases separated the two germline ends. Looked up from germline, CDR1 is SGHAT and CDR2 is FQNNGV.

This chain connects TRBV6-1 to TRBJ2-2; TRBD1 might be the D (5 bases). Trimming removed 7 bases at V and 3 bases at J, with 12 bases between. In germline, CDR1 is MNHNS, CDR2 SASEGT. The CDR3 is made up of 14 amino acids. DNA for the CDR3: TGTGCCAGCAACTTCGTCAGGGACACCGGGGAGCTGTTTTTT. Protein sequence: CASNFVRDTGELFF.

This clone appeared a few times. The chain links TRBV7-9 to TRBJ1-1; possible D gene TRBD1, 5 bases. Germline values: CDR1 SEHNR, CDR2 FQNEAQ (reference sequence). Trimming removed 1 base from V and 4 bases from J, with 10 bases in between. This CDR3 region has 14 residues. The chain's CDR3 is CASSLVYGGTEAFF. Written as DNA, the CDR3 is TGTGCCAGCAGCTTAGTGTACGGGGGCACTGAAGCTTTCTTT.

The chain combines TRBV9 with TRBJ2-7; TRBD1 matches 8 bases. Trimming removed 4 bases from V and 3 bases from J; junction bases left unmatched: 6. The CDR3 is made up of 14 amino acids. Germline V gives CDR1 SGDLS, CDR2 YYNGEE. Here the CDR3 reads CASSLGQAVYEQYF. CDR3 in DNA: TGTGCCAGCAGCTTGGGACAGGCGGTCTACGAGCAGTACTTC.

The J gene is TRBJ2-7, the V gene TRBV19, with D perhaps matching TRBD1 or TRBD2 (5 bases each). Germline V gene data show CDR1 as LNHDA and CDR2 as SQIVND (reference sequence). Trimming pared 1 base from V and 12 bases from J, leaving 22 bases between. The CDR3 runs to 15 residues. CDR3: CASSIVGTPLSPLYF. In DNA, the CDR3 is TGTGCCAGTAGTATAGTAGGGACCCCGCTAAGTCCCCTGTACTTC.

This clone was seen only once. This chain connects TRBV25-1 to TRBJ2-1; D is ambiguous. The CDR3 length is 16 residues. Looked up from germline, CDR1 is MGHDK and CDR2 is SYGVNS. Trimming took 2 bases from V and 0 from J, leaving 11 bases between them. CDR3 coding DNA: TGTGCCAGCAGTGAAGAGATACTGAGCTCCTACAATGAGCAGTTCTTC. It is translated as CASSEEILSSYNEQFF.

J is TRBJ1-2 and V is TRBV4-3; TRBD1 matches 9 bases. The germline gives CDR1 LGHNA, CDR2 YSLEER. V lost 3 bases to trimming and J lost 8 bases; unmatched junction nucleotides: 7. The CDR3 is made up of 14 amino acids. The CDR3 DNA is TGCGCCAGCAGCCACGTCACAGGGGGCCGGGGCTACACCTTC. Protein sequence: CASSHVTGGRGYTF.

V usage is TRBV7-8 and J usage is TRBJ1-2, with D unresolved. Trimming cost V 0 bases and J 4 bases, with 9 bases left between them. Germline lookup yields CDR1 SGHVS and CDR2 FQNEAQ. The CDR3 has 14 residues. The CDR3 region is CASSLAVGSYGYTF. CDR3 in DNA: TGTGCCAGCAGCTTAGCGGTGGGGTCCTATGGCTACACCTTC.

The chain carries TRBV27 and TRBJ2-2; perhaps TRBD1 as D (6 bases). The CDR3 extends over 14 amino acids. V lost 5 bases and J lost 7, with 14 bases in between. The germline V gene encodes CDR1 MNHEY and CDR2 SMNVEV (reference sequence). The CDR3 DNA sequence: TGTGCCAGCAGTCCGCAGGGGTTGGGCGGGGAGCTGTTTTTT. It yields the protein CASSPQGLGGELFF.

In regard to this clone: A much bigger clone sits one base away, suggesting this may be a read error. The same CDR3 can be traced to other DNA sequences in this sample. The rearrangement uses TRBV7-6 and TRBJ2-5, with 7 bases matching TRBD2. The CDR3 loop spans 13 amino acids. Germline assignment: CDR1 SGHVS and CDR2 FNYEAQ. V trimming: 0 bases; J trimming: 5 bases; junction bases outside the gene matches: 0. The chain's CDR3 is CASSLAREETQYF. CDR3 nucleotide sequence: TGTGCCAGCAGCTTAGCGCGGGAGGAGACCCAGTACTTC.

The chain combines TRBV5-5 with TRBJ2-7; a possible D gene is TRBD2 (6 bases). V was trimmed by 2 bases and J by 0 bases, leaving 9 bases between them. This CDR3 is 14 amino acids long. CDR1 and CDR2 (germline): SGHKS, YYEKEE (reference sequence). The CDR3 coding sequence is TGTGCCAGCAGCTTCCAGGAGGGCTCCTACGAGCAGTACTTC. This codes for CASSFQEGSYEQYF.